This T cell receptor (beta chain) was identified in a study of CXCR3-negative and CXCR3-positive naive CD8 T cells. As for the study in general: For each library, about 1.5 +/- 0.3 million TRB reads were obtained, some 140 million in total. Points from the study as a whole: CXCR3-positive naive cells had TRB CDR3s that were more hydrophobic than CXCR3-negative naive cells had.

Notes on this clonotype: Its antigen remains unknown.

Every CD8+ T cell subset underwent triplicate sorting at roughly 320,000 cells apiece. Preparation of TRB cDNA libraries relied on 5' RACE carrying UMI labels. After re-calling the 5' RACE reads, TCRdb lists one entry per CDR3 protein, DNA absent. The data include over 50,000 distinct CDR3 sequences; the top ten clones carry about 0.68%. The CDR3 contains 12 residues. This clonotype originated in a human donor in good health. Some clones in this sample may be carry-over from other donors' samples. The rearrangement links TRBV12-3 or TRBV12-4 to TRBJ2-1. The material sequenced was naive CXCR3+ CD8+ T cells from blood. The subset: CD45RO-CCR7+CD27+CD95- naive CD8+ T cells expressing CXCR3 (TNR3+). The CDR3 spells CASSFGSNEQFF.